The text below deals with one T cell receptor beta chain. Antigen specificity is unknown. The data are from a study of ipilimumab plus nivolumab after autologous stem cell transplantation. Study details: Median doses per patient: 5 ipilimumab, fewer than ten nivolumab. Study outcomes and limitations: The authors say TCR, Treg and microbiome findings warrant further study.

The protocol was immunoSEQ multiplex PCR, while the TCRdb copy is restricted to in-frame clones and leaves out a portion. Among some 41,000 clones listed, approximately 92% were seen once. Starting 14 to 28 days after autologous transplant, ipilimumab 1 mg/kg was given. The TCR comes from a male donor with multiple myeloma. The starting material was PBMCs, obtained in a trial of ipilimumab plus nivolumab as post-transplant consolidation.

DNA for the CDR3: TGCGCCAGCAGCCCGGCGGGCCACTTACTTAATTCACCCCTCCACTTT. Its translation is CASSPAGHLLNSPLHF. The rearrangement joins TRBV4-3 to TRBJ1-6; D is undetermined. Germline loops: CDR1 LGHNA, CDR2 YSLEER. Trimming took off 4 bases at V and 6 bases at J, with 16 bases between the two ends. This CDR3 comprises 16 residues.